This T cell receptor (beta chain) was identified during a study of T cell responses to AZD1222 COVID-19 vaccine. Looking at the study overall: Second-dose groups at about 4 or about 12 weeks were pooled. Study-wide results and caveats: Unmutated variant regions are reportedly the target of nearly half of TCRs that are spike-specific. The study identified only a handful of AZD1222 recipients as seropositive at baseline.

CDR3 length equals 14 residues. Looked up from germline, CDR1 is LNHNV and CDR2 is YYDKDF (reference sequence). With V trimmed by 0 bases and J by 6 bases, 5 bases remained unmatched. The protocol was immunoSEQ multiplex PCR, while the TCRdb copy is restricted to in-frame clones and leaves out a portion. The repertoire has under 150,000 clones, approximately 90% of them found once; the top ten carry about 16%. Note on this clone: Its specificity is not known.

The chain couples TRBV15 to TRBJ2-7, with TRBD1 matching 7 bases. This receptor was obtained from an adult in good health. The material was peripheral blood, obtained on day 0 of AZD1222 vaccination. The DNA for the CDR3 is TGTGCCACCAGCAGAGACGACAGGGAAAGCGAGCAGTACTTC. It specifies CATSRDDRESEQYF.